This T cell receptor (beta chain) was sequenced in a study of blood T cell repertoires in COVID-19. Study details: Acute and convalescent COVID-19 specimens originated in the United States, Italy and Spain.

Methods used by the authors: The assay estimated nucleated cells by amplifying reference gene primers. TCRdb keeps only in-frame clones here, not all; method: immunoSEQ multiplex PCR. Clone size and V and J calls were adopted from that table, with D and trimming inferred from the DNA. This table holds 250,000 or so clones, 75% to 90% found once. Cohort assignment relied on participant-reported clinical history. Two negative PCRs, clearance, or symptom resolution had been documented for recovered Cohort 3 donors. This CDR3 contains 13 residues. Deletions cut 1 base from V and 3 bases from J, with 7 bases between. Germline-derived CDR1 and CDR2 are GTSNPN and SVGIG (reference sequence).

The chain joins TRBV30 to TRBJ2-1; D not certain. The TCR was taken from a middle-aged man who had recovered from COVID-19. Sequencing was performed on PBMCs or T cells enriched from blood (not recorded which). The CDR3 sequence is CAWSELVYNEQFF. In DNA, the CDR3 is TGTGCCTGGAGTGAGCTAGTCTACAATGAGCAGTTCTTC.